The 23 T cell receptor beta chains listed next were all sequenced from one sample in a study of cytomegalovirus exposure and HLA in healthy donors. In the PCR, 60 Vbeta and 13 Jbeta primers were used. The method was immunoSEQ multiplex PCR; TCRdb's version includes in-frame clones alone and lacks a portion of them. The table includes about 200,000 clones, over 60% detected once. The specimen was PBMCs. The receptors shown here come from a man between 18 and 29 years old in good health and CMV-seronegative.

The genes are TRBV7-2 and TRBJ2-2; TRBD1 agrees at 11 bases. The CDR3 consists of 15 residues. V dropped 4 bases and J dropped 7; count of bases not matched to a gene: 5. The germline V gene encodes CDR1 SGHTA and CDR2 FQGNSA. The CDR3 loop reads CASSSDRGRGGELFF. Written as DNA, the CDR3 is TGTGCCAGCAGCTCGGACAGGGGGCGCGGCGGGGAGCTGTTTTTT.

The rearrangement links TRBV4-2 to TRBJ2-4, with 10 positions matching TRBD2. CDR1 and CDR2 from the germline V gene are LGHNA and YNFKEQ. The CDR3 contains 18 residues. V lost 0 bases, J lost 5 bases, and 10 bases stayed unmatched. The CDR3: CASSQDSGTSASENIQYF. DNA of the CDR3: TGTGCCAGCAGCCAAGATTCAGGGACTAGCGCATCAGAAAACATTCAGTACTTC.

This clone was seen only a few times. The CDR3 nucleotides read TGTGCCAGCTCTTCCGGGACTAGGGTTCTCTACGAGCAGTACTTC. Its protein is CASSSGTRVLYEQYF. The chain links TRBV18 to TRBJ2-7, with 8 bases matching TRBD2. The length of the CDR3 is 15 residues. Germline lookup yields CDR1 KGHSH and CDR2 LQKENI. J lost 3 bases, V lost 6 bases, and 10 bases had no gene match.

This chain joins TRBV27 and TRBJ2-1, with a tentative D call TRBD1 (5 bases). The CDR3 is made up of 18 amino acids. Trimming took off 4 bases at V and 3 bases at J, with 22 bases between the two ends. In germline, CDR1 is MNHEY, CDR2 SMNVEV (reference sequence). DNA of the CDR3: TGTGCCAGCAGTTCAAAACCCCTCCTCAGGGCTAACTACAATGAGCAGTTCTTC. It translates to CASSSKPLLRANYNEQFF.

The chain has TRBV6-5 and TRBJ1-2, with a tentative D call TRBD1 (5 bases). This CDR3 comprises 14 residues. From germline, CDR1 is MNHEY and CDR2 SVGAGI. Trimming cost V 8 bases and J 7 bases, with 20 bases left between them. CDR3 loop: CASATRPGGGGYTF. CDR3 bases: TGTGCCAGCGCAACCCGGCCGGGGGGAGGTGGCTACACCTTC.

This clone showed up just a few times. The chain joins TRBV28 to TRBJ1-5, with 7 bases that match TRBD1. This CDR3 comprises 17 residues. Germline V CDR1 and CDR2: MDHEN, SYDVKM. The J segment lost 2 bases and the V segment lost 7 bases, leaving 14 bases of the junction unmatched. CDR3: CASTPNTGVVGNQPQHF. CDR3 nucleotide sequence: TGTGCCAGCACCCCCAATACAGGGGTGGTCGGCAATCAGCCCCAGCATTTT.

The chain recombines TRBV5-1 with TRBJ1-3; no firm D call. V was cut by 1 base and J by 2 bases, with 7 bases left in between. The CDR3 is 14 residues long. Per the germline V gene, CDR1 is SGHRS and CDR2 is YFSETQ. The CDR3 sequence is CASSLKAAGNTIYF. The CDR3, as DNA: TGCGCCAGCAGCTTGAAGGCGGCTGGAAACACCATATATTTT.

The chain has TRBV9 and TRBJ2-3, with 15 bases lining up with TRBD2. Germline-derived CDR1 and CDR2 are SGDLS and YYNGEE. Trimming at V came to 6 bases and at J to 2 bases, leaving 4 bases not matched to a gene. The CDR3 has 16 residues. CDR3 residues: CASNRTSGRVTDTQYF. CDR3 DNA: TGTGCCAGCAACAGGACTAGCGGGAGGGTCACAGATACGCAGTATTTT.

The chain has TRBV28 and TRBJ2-5, with TRBD2 matching over 9 bases. Germline V gene lookup returns CDR1 MDHEN and CDR2 SYDVKM. The CDR3 spans 14 residues. Trimming took 6 bases from V and 1 from J; bases not matched to a gene: 3. The CDR3 reads CASSPTSGQETQYF. CDR3 DNA: TGTGCCAGCAGCCCGACTAGCGGCCAAGAGACCCAGTACTTC. Combining the CDR3 with reference TRBV28 and TRBJ2-5 gives the whole variable domain DVKVTQSSRYLVKRTGEKVFLECVQDMDHENMFWYRQDPGLGLRLIYFSYDVKMKEKGDIPEGYSVSREKKERFSLILESASTNQTSMYLCASSPTSGQETQYFGPGTRLLVL.

V usage is TRBV30 and J usage is TRBJ2-7, with D tentatively TRBD2 (5 bases). Trimming shortened V by 2 bases and J by 5 bases, and 10 bases separated the two germline ends. The germline CDR1 and CDR2 sequences are GTSNPN and SVGIG (reference sequence). The CDR3 length is 12 residues. The CDR3 sequence is CAWSLMRDEQYF. The CDR3 nucleotides read TGTGCCTGGAGTTTAATGAGGGACGAGCAGTACTTC. Filled out from reference TRBV30 and TRBJ2-7, the complete variable domain reads SQTIHQWPATLVQPVGSPLSLECTVEGTSNPNLYWYRQAAGRGLQLLFYSVGIGQISSEVPQNLSASRPQDRQFILSSKKLLLSDSGFYLCAWSLMRDEQYFGPGTRLTVT.

The genes are TRBV7-9 and TRBJ2-1, with D maybe TRBD1 (6 bases). Germline assignment: CDR1 SEHNR and CDR2 FQNEAQ (reference sequence). The CDR3 is made up of 16 amino acids. The germline V and J ends were trimmed by 6 bases and 5 bases, with 20 bases remaining between them. The CDR3, as DNA: TGTGCCAGCAGACGGAATTCAGGGGCCCCTAACAATGAGCAGTTCTTC. Translated: CASRRNSGAPNNEQFF.

The chain recombines TRBV10-3 with TRBJ2-3; a possible D gene is TRBD1 (6 bases). Germline CDR1 reads ENHRY; CDR2 reads SYGVKD. Trimming removed 6 bases from V and 3 bases from J, with 10 bases in between. The CDR3 has 13 residues. CDR3 region: CAIRLDRTDTQYF. CDR3 sequence (DNA): TGTGCCATCAGATTGGACAGAACAGATACGCAGTATTTT.

The sample holds a few counts of this clone. The gene calls are TRBV25-1 and TRBJ1-1, with TRBD1 matching over 10 bases. The CDR3 is made up of 17 amino acids. Per the germline V gene, CDR1 is MGHDK and CDR2 is SYGVNS. The V gene end was trimmed by 2 bases and the J gene end by 2 bases; junction bases not matched to a gene: 8. CDR3 amino acids: CASSEQTGQGTNTEAFF. The CDR3 nucleotides read TGTGCCAGCAGTGAACAGACGGGACAGGGGACCAACACTGAAGCTTTCTTT.

The CDR3 protein is CASISERGEQYF. The CDR3 bases are TGTGCCAGCATATCTGAGAGGGGGGAGCAGTACTTC. The chain uses TRBV2 and TRBJ2-7; D may be TRBD1 (6 bases). Trimming stripped 7 bases from V and 7 bases from J, with 14 bases between. This CDR3 is built from 12 residues. CDR1 SNHLY and CDR2 FYNNEI come from the germline V gene.

The V and J genes are TRBV25-1 and TRBJ1-1; 8 bases line up with TRBD1. V was pared by 5 bases and J by 1 base, with 6 bases of the junction left unmatched. Germline lookup yields CDR1 MGHDK and CDR2 SYGVNS. The length of the CDR3 is 15 residues. The CDR3 sequence is CASSPRDRQNTEAFF. CDR3 DNA sequence: TGTGCCAGCAGTCCCCGGGACAGGCAGAACACTGAAGCTTTCTTT. The whole variable domain, remainder taken from reference TRBV25-1 and TRBJ1-1, is EADIYQTPRYLVIGTGKKITLECSQTMGHDKMYWYQQDPGMELHLIHYSYGVNSTEKGDLSSESTVSRIRTEHFPLTLESARPSHTSQYLCASSPRDRQNTEAFFGQGTRLTVV.

V is TRBV13 and J is TRBJ1-6; 8 nucleotides agree with TRBD1. Trimming took 4 bases from V and 8 from J; bases not matched to a gene: 7. The germline V gene has CDR1 PRHDT and CDR2 FYEKMQ (reference sequence). This CDR3 region has 15 residues. The CDR3 here is CASSSKGQGDSPLHF. For the CDR3, the DNA is TGTGCCAGCAGCTCGAAAGGACAGGGAGATTCACCCCTCCACTTT.

The chain employs TRBV6-5 and TRBJ1-1; tentatively, D is TRBD1 (6 bases). CDR1 is MNHEY and CDR2 is SVGAGI in the germline V gene. CDR3 length: 12 residues. With 6 bases removed from V and 7 bases from J, the gap between germline ends came to 12 bases. The CDR3 DNA reads as TGTGCCAGCAGCAATGTAGGGGGTGAAGCTTTCTTT. It encodes CASSNVGGEAFF.

This clone was recorded a few times. The chain combines TRBV10-3 with TRBJ2-5, with D tentatively TRBD2 (7 bases). The J call could be wrong; TRBJ2-7 is a better fit for the DNA end. Per germline, CDR1 ENHRY and CDR2 SYGVKD. This CDR3 is 13 amino acids long. The CDR3 bases are TGTGCCATCAGGGGGGGGCTAGGGGACGAGCAGTACTTC. As protein: CAIRGGLGDEQYF.

This clone was seen more than once but under ten times. The chain combines TRBV7-8 with TRBJ2-3; 11 nucleotides align to TRBD1. The germline gives CDR1 SGHVS, CDR2 FQNEAQ. The CDR3 consists of 17 residues. V lost 4 bases, J lost 0 bases, and 6 bases stayed unmatched. The chain's CDR3 is CASSSGQGASSTDTQYF. The CDR3 DNA is TGTGCCAGCAGCTCAGGACAGGGGGCCTCTAGCACAGATACGCAGTATTTT.

The chain recombines TRBV27 with TRBJ2-2; D is possibly TRBD1 (6 bases). Germline V lookup: CDR1 MNHEY, CDR2 SMNVEV (reference sequence). V dropped 4 bases and J dropped 8 bases, with 11 bases sitting between them. This CDR3 is 13 amino acids long. The CDR3 is CASSYNRAGELFF. For the CDR3, the DNA is TGTGCCAGCAGTTATAACAGGGCGGGGGAGCTGTTTTTT.

The chain employs TRBV19 and TRBJ1-1, with 9 bases matching TRBD1. Trimming at V came to 8 bases and at J to 10 bases, leaving 8 bases not matched to a gene. The V gene's germline CDR1 is LNHDA and CDR2 SQIVND (reference sequence). This CDR3 comprises 12 residues. The CDR3 spells CASSTGGGGAFF. The CDR3 DNA follows: TGTGCCAGTTCAACAGGGGGCGGTGGAGCTTTCTTT.

The gene calls are TRBV2 and TRBJ2-7; D is uncertain. The CDR3 loop spans 15 amino acids. Trimming took off 6 bases at V and 0 bases at J, with 15 bases between the two ends. Germline V gives CDR1 SNHLY, CDR2 FYNNEI. CDR3 DNA sequence: TGTGCCAGCAGCCTACGAAGCGAGAGCTCCTACGAGCAGTACTTC. It is translated as CASSLRSESSYEQYF.

The chain recombines TRBV7-9 with TRBJ1-5; 7 bases are a match to TRBD1. The CDR3 runs to 15 residues. Trimming removed 4 bases from V and 4 bases from J; junction bases left unmatched: 7. The V gene's germline CDR1 is SEHNR and CDR2 FQNEAQ (reference sequence). The CDR3 DNA reads TGTGCCAGCAGCTCGACAGGGAGCGGGAATCAGCCCCAGCATTTT. Its protein is CASSSTGSGNQPQHF.